The clone carrying this T cell receptor (beta chain) appeared a few times. Its antigen is unidentified. The sample originates from a study of cytomegalovirus exposure and HLA in healthy donors. The study, taken as a whole, reports: On later analysis, the bulk of CMV-associated TCR beta chains appeared to be HLA-restricted. Fewer N-insertions than the approximately 610-donor mean were reportedly shown by an Asian-associated ancestry cluster in a later analysis.

Primers included in the PCR were 60 Vbeta and 13 Jbeta primers. The assay was immunoSEQ multiplex PCR, and TCRdb's table has in-frame clones only and misses some. In the table there are about 130,000 clones, around 72% of which are singletons. The ends were cut back, 6 bases at V and 2 bases at J, with 10 bases in the middle. The CDR3 contains 13 residues. In germline, CDR1 is MNHNS, CDR2 SASEGT. The source material was PBMCs. The rearrangement links TRBV6-1 to TRBJ1-1; possible D gene TRBD1, 5 bases. The receptor's source is a man aged 45-60 years in good health and CMV-seropositive. The CDR3 nucleotides read TGTGCCAGCAGCTCGACAGTCAACACTGAAGCTTTCTTT. Translated: CASSSTVNTEAFF.